Here is one T cell receptor beta chain with its context. The antigen remains unidentified. The germline CDR1 and CDR2 sequences are MNHEY and SVGAGI. The CDR3 sequence is 13 residues long. V lost 11 bases and J lost 0, with 13 bases in between. Libraries were prepared by immunoSEQ multiplex PCR; TCRdb keeps only in-frame clonotypes and omits some of them. The sample contains about 110,000 clones, 94% of which appear only once. The record originates from a study of T cell responses to AZD1222 COVID-19 vaccine. Study-level points and caveats: The repertoires were collected only after the peak T cell response.

This sequence joins TRBV6-5 and TRBJ1-2; D remains unclear. Sequenced here: peripheral blood, sampled 28 days after the second AZD1222 dose. The receptor comes from an adult who received the AZD1222 COVID-19 vaccine. In DNA, the CDR3 is TGTGCCTCGAGTGGGAGTTCTAACTATGGCTACACCTTC. It encodes CASSGSSNYGYTF.